The present T cell receptor (beta chain) was sequenced within a study of Tregs in tolerant kidney transplant recipients. Sequenced by immunoSEQ multiplex PCR; TCRdb stores in-frame clones only, minus some. The table lists tens of thousands of clones, around 87% of them singletons. Regarding the study as a whole: Biological reproducibility was not directly addressed, but technical replication error appeared minimal.

This clone showed up just a few times. The antigen is not known. Recipients received nonmyeloablative bone marrow transplants from related graft donors, with transient mixed chimerism. This clonotype was obtained from a human patient who received a combined kidney and bone marrow transplant. The graft donor may be the source of some T cells. The source was CD4+ T cells from blood (PBMCs), collected 6 months after the transplant.

The CDR3 DNA follows: TGTGCCAGCAGCCCGACAGGGGGCAATCAGCCCCAGCATTTT. Translation: CASSPTGGNQPQHF. The gene calls are TRBV6-4 and TRBJ1-5, with 8 positions matching TRBD1. The J segment lost 2 bases and the V segment lost 6 bases, leaving 3 bases of the junction unmatched. The germline CDR1 and CDR2 sequences are MRHNA and SNTAGT. CDR3 length: 14 residues.